Following are 2 T cell receptor beta chains from one sample sequenced in a study of T-cell memory formation after mild COVID-19. TCRdb itself ran the 5' RACE reads through MiXCR, one entry per CDR3 protein. The data contain around 470,000 distinct CDR3 sequences, 20% of them seen just once; the ten biggest clones take up approximately 8.4%. Sequences were obtained from PBMCs or a T cell subset sorted from them (not recorded which). Every receptor here comes from an adult woman who had mild COVID-19 (a few samples of this study predate the infection). Cell type and time point are not known.

This clonotype was picked up a small number of times. The chain has TRBV6-4 and TRBJ1-6; possible D gene TRBD1, 6 bases. Trimming took 2 bases from V and 9 from J, leaving 14 bases between them. The CDR3 length is 15 residues. Germline V gives CDR1 MRHNA, CDR2 SNTAGT. The CDR3 DNA is TGTGCCAGCAGTGACGTACAGGGAAGGGGTTCACCCCTCCACTTT. It encodes CASSDVQGRGSPLHF.

This clonotype was seen a few times. The chain joins TRBV7-9 to TRBJ2-7; D is unresolved. The CDR3 loop spans 9 amino acids. CDR1 SEHNR and CDR2 FQNEAQ come from the germline V gene (reference sequence). Trimming left V 7 bases short and J 7 bases short, with 5 bases between. The CDR3 region is CASTLEQYF. CDR3 nucleotide sequence: TGTGCCAGCACCCTTGAGCAGTACTTC.